A selection of T cell receptor beta chains follows, all from one sample in a study of blood T cells in healthy people across ages. TCRdb re-called the 5' RACE reads through MiXCR, storing one row per CDR3 protein. The sample includes about 760,000 distinct CDR3 sequences, 20% to 30% seen only once; the top ten take just under 9.5%. A further study also used this sample, focusing on T cells of mothers and their children.

Sequencing input: blood. All receptors come from a boy aged 5-17 years in good health. The CDR3 runs from the conserved cysteine through the conserved F or W. D genes are given only for firm matches. The size field is filled for only some rows; it gives once, few, many or a size class.

j_call: TRBJ1-5; cdr3_length: 15; clone_size: .; v_call: TRBV19; d_call: .; cdr3_nt: TGTGCCAGTAGTATGTCGGGGACGAGCAATCAGCCCCAGCATTTT; cdr3_aa: CASSMSGTSNQPQHF
j_call: TRBJ2-5; cdr3_length: 13; clone_size: .; v_call: TRBV19; d_call: .; cdr3_nt: TGTGCCAGTAGAGCACAGGGACGGGAGACCCAGTACTTC; cdr3_aa: CASRAQGRETQYF
j_call: TRBJ1-6; cdr3_length: 13; clone_size: .; v_call: TRBV28; d_call: .; cdr3_nt: TGTGCCAGCAGTGAGGTTTCGGGTTCACCCCTCCACTTT; cdr3_aa: CASSEVSGSPLHF
j_call: TRBJ2-7; cdr3_length: 14; clone_size: few; v_call: TRBV7-2; d_call: .; cdr3_nt: TGTGCCAGCAGCCTTCTAGCGACTGCTTACGAGCAGTACTTC; cdr3_aa: CASSLLATAYEQYF
j_call: TRBJ2-5; cdr3_length: 15; clone_size: .; v_call: TRBV5-1; d_call: .; cdr3_nt: TGCGCCAGCAGCTTGGCCTTGGGCGGAGGGGAGACCCAGTACTTC; cdr3_aa: CASSLALGGGETQYF
j_call: TRBJ2-7; cdr3_length: 14; clone_size: few; v_call: TRBV9; d_call: TRBD2; cdr3_nt: TGTGCCAGCAGCACCGAGCGGGAGGGCCACGAGCAGTACTTC; cdr3_aa: CASSTEREGHEQYF
j_call: TRBJ2-5; cdr3_length: 13; clone_size: few; v_call: TRBV20-1; d_call: TRBD1; cdr3_nt: TGCAGTGCCAGGGACAGATTTCAAGAGACCCAGTACTTC; cdr3_aa: CSARDRFQETQYF
j_call: TRBJ2-3; cdr3_length: 14; clone_size: few; v_call: TRBV29-1; d_call: TRBD2; cdr3_nt: TGCAGCGTCGAAAGCGGGAGTGGTATGGGTACGCAGTATTTT; cdr3_aa: CSVESGSGMGTQYF
j_call: TRBJ2-7; cdr3_length: 16; clone_size: .; v_call: TRBV2; d_call: TRBD1; cdr3_nt: TGTGCCAGCAGTGAGTCGGACAGGGGAAGTAGATACGAGCAGTACTTC; cdr3_aa: CASSESDRGSRYEQYF
j_call: TRBJ1-1; cdr3_length: 13; clone_size: .; v_call: TRBV29-1; d_call: TRBD1; cdr3_nt: TGCAGCGTTGCTGACAGGGGCCGGACTGAAGCTTTCTTT; cdr3_aa: CSVADRGRTEAFF
j_call: TRBJ2-1; cdr3_length: 19; clone_size: .; v_call: TRBV2; d_call: TRBD1; cdr3_nt: TGTGCCAGCAGTGAAGACAGGGGGCGGCCCACGAGCTCCTACAATGAGCAGTTCTTC; cdr3_aa: CASSEDRGRPTSSYNEQFF
j_call: TRBJ2-7; cdr3_length: 13; clone_size: few; v_call: TRBV7-2; d_call: .; cdr3_nt: TGTGCCAGCAGCCCCGCTACGACCTACGAGCAGTACTTC; cdr3_aa: CASSPATTYEQYF
j_call: TRBJ2-5; cdr3_length: 15; clone_size: .; v_call: TRBV12-3/TRBV12-4; d_call: TRBD2; cdr3_nt: TGTGCCAGCAGTGGTCTAGCGGCCTACCAAGAGACCCAGTACTTC; cdr3_aa: CASSGLAAYQETQYF
j_call: TRBJ2-5; cdr3_length: 15; clone_size: .; v_call: TRBV4-2; d_call: .; cdr3_nt: TGTGCCAGCGATATTAGGCCAGGCTTTTTGGAGACCCAGTACTTC; cdr3_aa: CASDIRPGFLETQYF
j_call: TRBJ2-6; cdr3_length: 19; clone_size: few; v_call: TRBV3-1; d_call: .; cdr3_nt: TGTGCCAGCAACCAAGATACACTCCTTTGGGGCTCTGGGGCCAACGTCCTGACTTTC; cdr3_aa: CASNQDTLLWGSGANVLTF
j_call: TRBJ2-7; cdr3_length: 12; clone_size: few; v_call: TRBV20-1; d_call: TRBD2; cdr3_nt: TGCAGTGGGCGGGAGGACTCCTACGAGCAGTACTTC; cdr3_aa: CSGREDSYEQYF
j_call: TRBJ1-2; cdr3_length: 13; clone_size: few; v_call: TRBV5-1; d_call: .; cdr3_nt: TGCGCCAGCAGCTCGGGACCCCGCAATGGCTACACCTTC; cdr3_aa: CASSSGPRNGYTF
j_call: TRBJ2-7; cdr3_length: 16; clone_size: .; v_call: TRBV5-5; d_call: .; cdr3_nt: TGTGCCAGCAGCCACGGGGCAGGGGATGGATCCTACGAGCAGTACTTC; cdr3_aa: CASSHGAGDGSYEQYF
j_call: TRBJ2-7; cdr3_length: 17; clone_size: .; v_call: TRBV4-1; d_call: TRBD2; cdr3_nt: TGCGCCAGCAGCCAACCTCAGGGGCTAGCGGGAACCTACGAGCAGTACTTC; cdr3_aa: CASSQPQGLAGTYEQYF